This TCR beta chain originates from a study of Ad26.COV2.S vaccination and SARS-CoV-2 variants. The V end lost 4 bases, the J end lost 5 bases, and 14 bases lay between the germline ends. Germline CDR1 is SGHAT and CDR2 is FQDESV (reference sequence). The CDR3 is 14 amino acids. As for treatment: roughly 20 received Ad26.COV2.S at low or high dose, single or two shots; about 5 received placebo; per-sample allocation not given. Sampling was done on day 63 after the first vaccine or placebo injection. Wuhan-strain spike was delivered by a replication-incompetent Ad26 vector. The protocol was immunoSEQ multiplex PCR, while the TCRdb copy is restricted to in-frame clones and leaves out a portion. The profile shows about 380,000 clones, around 82% of them singletons.

The sequence came from a person aged 18-65 years who received the Ad26.COV2.S COVID-19 vaccine or a placebo. Specimen: peripheral blood, collected in a trial of Ad26.COV2.S vaccine versus placebo. The V gene is TRBV11-1, the J gene TRBJ2-5; D perhaps matches TRBD1 (5 bases). CDR3 coding DNA: TGTGCCAGCAGCTCAAATACTAACAGGGAGACCCAGTACTTC. Translating gives CASSSNTNRETQYF.